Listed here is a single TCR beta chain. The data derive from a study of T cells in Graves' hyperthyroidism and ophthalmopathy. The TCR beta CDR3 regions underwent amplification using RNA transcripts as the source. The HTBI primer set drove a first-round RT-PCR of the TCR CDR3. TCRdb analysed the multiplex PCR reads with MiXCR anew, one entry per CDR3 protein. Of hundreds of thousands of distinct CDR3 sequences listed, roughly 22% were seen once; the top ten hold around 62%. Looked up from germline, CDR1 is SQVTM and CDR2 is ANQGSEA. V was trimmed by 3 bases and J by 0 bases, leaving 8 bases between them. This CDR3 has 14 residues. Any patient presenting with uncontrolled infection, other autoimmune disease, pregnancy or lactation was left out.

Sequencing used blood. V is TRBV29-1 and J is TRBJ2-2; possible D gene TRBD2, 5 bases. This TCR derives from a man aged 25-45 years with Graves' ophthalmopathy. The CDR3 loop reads CSVDGGSNTGELFF. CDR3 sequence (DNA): TGCAGCGTTGACGGCGGGTCGAACACCGGGGAGCTGTTTTTT.